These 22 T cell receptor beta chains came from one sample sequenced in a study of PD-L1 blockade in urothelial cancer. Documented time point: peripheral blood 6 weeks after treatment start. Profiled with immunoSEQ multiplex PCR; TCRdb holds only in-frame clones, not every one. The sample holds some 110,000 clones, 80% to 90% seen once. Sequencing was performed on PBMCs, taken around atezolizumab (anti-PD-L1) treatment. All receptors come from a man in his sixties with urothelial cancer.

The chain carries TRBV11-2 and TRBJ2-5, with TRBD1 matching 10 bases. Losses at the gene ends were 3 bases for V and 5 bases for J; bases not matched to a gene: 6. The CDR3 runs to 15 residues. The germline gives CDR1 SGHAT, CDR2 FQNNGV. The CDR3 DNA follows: TGTGCCAGCAGCTTCGGGACAGGGGAAGCGGAGACCCAGTACTTC. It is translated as CASSFGTGEAETQYF. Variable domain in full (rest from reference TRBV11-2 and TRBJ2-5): EAGVAQSPRYKIIEKRQSVAFWCNPISGHATLYWYQQILGQGPKLLIQFQNNGVVDDSQLPKDRFSAERLKGVDSTLKIQPAKLEDSAVYLCASSFGTGEAETQYFGPGTRLLVL.

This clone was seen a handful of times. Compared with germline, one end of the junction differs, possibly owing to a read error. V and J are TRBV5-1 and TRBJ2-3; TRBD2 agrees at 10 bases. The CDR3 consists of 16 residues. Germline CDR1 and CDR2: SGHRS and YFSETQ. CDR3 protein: CASSLGSSGGTDTQYF. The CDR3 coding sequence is TGCGCCAGCAGCTTGGGGTCTAGCGGGGGCACGGATACGCAGTATTTT.

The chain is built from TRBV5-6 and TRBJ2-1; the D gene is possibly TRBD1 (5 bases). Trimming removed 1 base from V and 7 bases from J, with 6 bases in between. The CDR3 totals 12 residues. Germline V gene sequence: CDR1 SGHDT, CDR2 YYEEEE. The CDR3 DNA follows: TGTGCCAGCAGCTTGCAGGGAAATGAGCAGTTCTTC. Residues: CASSLQGNEQFF.

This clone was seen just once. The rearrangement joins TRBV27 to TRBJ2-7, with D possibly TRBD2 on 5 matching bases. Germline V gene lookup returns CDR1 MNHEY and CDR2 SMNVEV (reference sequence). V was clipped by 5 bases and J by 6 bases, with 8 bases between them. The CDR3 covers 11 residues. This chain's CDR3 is CASSGGGEQYF. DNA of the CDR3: TGTGCCAGCAGTGGAGGCGGCGAGCAGTACTTC.

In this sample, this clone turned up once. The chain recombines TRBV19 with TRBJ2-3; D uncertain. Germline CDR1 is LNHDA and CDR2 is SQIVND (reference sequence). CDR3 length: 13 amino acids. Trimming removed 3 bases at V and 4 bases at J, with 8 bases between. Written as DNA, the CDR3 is TGTGCCAGTAGTATCACAATTCCAGATACGCAGTATTTT. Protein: CASSITIPDTQYF.

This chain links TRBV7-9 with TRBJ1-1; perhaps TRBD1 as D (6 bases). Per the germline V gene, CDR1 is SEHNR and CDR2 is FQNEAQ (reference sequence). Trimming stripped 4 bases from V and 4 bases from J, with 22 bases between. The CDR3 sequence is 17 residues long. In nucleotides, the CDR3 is TGTGCCAGCAGCTCCCCTTCGGGGACACTCGGTTCCACTGAAGCTTTCTTT. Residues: CASSSPSGTLGSTEAFF.

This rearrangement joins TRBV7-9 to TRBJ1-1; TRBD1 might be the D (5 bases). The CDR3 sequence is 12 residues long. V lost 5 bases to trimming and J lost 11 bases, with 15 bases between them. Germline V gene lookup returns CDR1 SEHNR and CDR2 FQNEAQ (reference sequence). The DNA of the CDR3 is TGTGCCAGCAGCCCCGGGGGGGTAAAGGCTTTCTTT. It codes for CASSPGGVKAFF.

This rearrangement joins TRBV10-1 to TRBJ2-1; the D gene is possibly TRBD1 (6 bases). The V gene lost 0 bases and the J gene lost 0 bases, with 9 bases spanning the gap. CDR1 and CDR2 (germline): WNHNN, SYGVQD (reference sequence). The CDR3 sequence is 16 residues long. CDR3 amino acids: CASSESAGASYNEQFF. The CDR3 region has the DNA TGCGCCAGCAGTGAGTCGGCAGGGGCCTCCTACAATGAGCAGTTCTTC.

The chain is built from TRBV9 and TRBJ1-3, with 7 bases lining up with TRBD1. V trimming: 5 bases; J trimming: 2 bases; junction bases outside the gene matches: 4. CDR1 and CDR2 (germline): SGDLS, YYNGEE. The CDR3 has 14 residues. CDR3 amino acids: CASRPTGAGNTIYF. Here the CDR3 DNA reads TGTGCCAGCAGGCCTACAGGGGCTGGAAACACCATATATTTT.

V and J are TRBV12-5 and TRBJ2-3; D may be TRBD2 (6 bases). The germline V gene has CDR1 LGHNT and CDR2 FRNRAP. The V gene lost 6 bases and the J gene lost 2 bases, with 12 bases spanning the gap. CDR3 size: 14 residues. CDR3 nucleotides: TGTGCTAGTGGCCGGGACTCGCACACAGATACGCAGTATTTT. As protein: CASGRDSHTDTQYF.

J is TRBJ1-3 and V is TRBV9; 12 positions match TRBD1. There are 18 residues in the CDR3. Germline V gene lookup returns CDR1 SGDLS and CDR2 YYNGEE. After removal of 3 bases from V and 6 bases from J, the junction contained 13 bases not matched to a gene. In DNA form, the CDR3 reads TGTGCCAGCAGCGGATCTACCGGGACAGGGGGCCTAGAAAACACCATATATTTT. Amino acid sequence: CASSGSTGTGGLENTIYF.

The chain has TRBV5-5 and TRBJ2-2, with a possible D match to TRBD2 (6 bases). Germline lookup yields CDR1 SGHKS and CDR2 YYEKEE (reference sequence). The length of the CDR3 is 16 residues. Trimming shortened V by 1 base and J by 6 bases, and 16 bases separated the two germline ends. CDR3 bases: TGTGCCAGCAGCTTGAGCGGGCAGGGTATAGCCGGGGAGCTGTTTTTT. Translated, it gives CASSLSGQGIAGELFF. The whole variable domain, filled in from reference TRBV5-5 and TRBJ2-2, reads DAGVTQSPTHLIKTRGQQVTLRCSPISGHKSVSWYQQVLGQGPQFIFQYYEKEERGRGNFPDRFSARQFPNYSSELNVNALLLGDSALYLCASSLSGQGIAGELFFGEGSRLTVL.

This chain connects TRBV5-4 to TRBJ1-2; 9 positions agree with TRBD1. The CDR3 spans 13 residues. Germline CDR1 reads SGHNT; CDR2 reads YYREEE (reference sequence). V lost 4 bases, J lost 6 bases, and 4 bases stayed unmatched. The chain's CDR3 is CASSTGQGNGYTF. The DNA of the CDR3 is TGTGCCAGCAGCACCGGACAGGGGAATGGCTACACCTTC.

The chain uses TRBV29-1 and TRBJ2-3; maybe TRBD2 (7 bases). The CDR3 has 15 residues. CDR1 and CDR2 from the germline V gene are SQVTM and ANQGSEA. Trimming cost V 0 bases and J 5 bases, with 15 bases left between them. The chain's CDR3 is CSVEDRGARGDTQYF. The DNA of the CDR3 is TGCAGCGTTGAAGATCGGGGGGCCAGAGGAGATACGCAGTATTTT.

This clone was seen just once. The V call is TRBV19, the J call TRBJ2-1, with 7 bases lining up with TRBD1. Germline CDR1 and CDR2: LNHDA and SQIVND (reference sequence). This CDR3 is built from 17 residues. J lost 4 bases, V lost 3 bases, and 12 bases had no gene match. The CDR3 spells CASSIPGQSPAYNEQFF. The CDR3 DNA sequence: TGTGCCAGTAGTATCCCGGGACAGTCCCCGGCATACAATGAGCAGTTCTTC.

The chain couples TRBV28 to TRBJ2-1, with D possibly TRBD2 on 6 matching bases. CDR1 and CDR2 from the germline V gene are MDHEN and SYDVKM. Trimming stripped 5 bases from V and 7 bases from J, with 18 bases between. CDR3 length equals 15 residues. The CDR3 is CASSSGGAFGNEQFF. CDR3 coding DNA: TGTGCCAGCAGTAGCGGAGGGGCCTTTGGAAATGAGCAGTTCTTC.

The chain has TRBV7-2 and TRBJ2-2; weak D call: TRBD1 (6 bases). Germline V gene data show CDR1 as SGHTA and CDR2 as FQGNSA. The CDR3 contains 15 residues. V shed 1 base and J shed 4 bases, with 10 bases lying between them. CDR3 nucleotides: TGTGCCAGCAGCTTAGTACAGGGTTCCACCGGGGAGCTGTTTTTT. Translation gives CASSLVQGSTGELFF.

The CDR3 is CASSYSGRGIGNTIYF. The CDR3 nucleotides read TGTGCCAGCAGTTACTCAGGCAGGGGGATAGGAAACACCATATATTTT. This sequence joins TRBV6-6 and TRBJ1-3; 7 nucleotides line up with TRBD1. The CDR3 extends over 16 amino acids. The J segment lost 4 bases and the V segment lost 0 bases, leaving 6 bases of the junction unmatched. Germline V gene lookup returns CDR1 MNHNY and CDR2 SVGAGI (reference sequence).

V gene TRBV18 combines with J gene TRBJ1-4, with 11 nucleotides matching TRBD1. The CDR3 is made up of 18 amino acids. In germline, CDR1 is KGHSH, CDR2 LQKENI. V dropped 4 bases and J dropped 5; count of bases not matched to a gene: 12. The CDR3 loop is CASSRSPGQGGVNEKLFF. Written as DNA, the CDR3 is TGTGCCAGCTCACGTTCCCCGGGACAGGGGGGAGTAAATGAAAAACTGTTTTTT.

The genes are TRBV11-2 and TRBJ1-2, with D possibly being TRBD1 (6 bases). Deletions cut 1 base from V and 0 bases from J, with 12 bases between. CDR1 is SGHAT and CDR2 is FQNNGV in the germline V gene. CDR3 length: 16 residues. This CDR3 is CASSLGTGTTNYGYTF. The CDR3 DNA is TGTGCCAGCAGCTTAGGTACAGGGACTACTAACTATGGCTACACCTTC. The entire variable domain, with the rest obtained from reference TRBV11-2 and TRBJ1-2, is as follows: EAGVAQSPRYKIIEKRQSVAFWCNPISGHATLYWYQQILGQGPKLLIQFQNNGVVDDSQLPKDRFSAERLKGVDSTLKIQPAKLEDSAVYLCASSLGTGTTNYGYTFGSGTRLTVV.

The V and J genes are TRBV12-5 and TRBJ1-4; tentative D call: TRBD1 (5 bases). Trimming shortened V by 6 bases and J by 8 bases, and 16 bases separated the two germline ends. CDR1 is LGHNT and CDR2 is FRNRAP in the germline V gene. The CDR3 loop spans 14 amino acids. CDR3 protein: CASGNTLGQEKLFF. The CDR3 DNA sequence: TGTGCTAGTGGGAATACCTTGGGGCAGGAAAAACTGTTTTTT.

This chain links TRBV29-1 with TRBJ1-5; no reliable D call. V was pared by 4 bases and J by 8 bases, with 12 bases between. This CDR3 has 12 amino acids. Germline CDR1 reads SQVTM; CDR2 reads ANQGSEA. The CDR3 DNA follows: TGCAGCGTTGGAGGGTGGGAGGAGCCCCAGCATTTT. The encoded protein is CSVGGWEEPQHF.